This note documents a single T cell receptor beta chain sequence. This clonotype was counted between two and nine times. Its antigen is unknown. No clone much larger than this one lies a single base away; base qualities are absent. The data originate from a study of T-cell reconstitution after alpha-beta-depleted transplantation in children listed by TCRdb under 2016. About the study as a whole: The study quantitatively tracked T-cell immune reconstitution after TCRalphabeta/CD19-depleted allogeneic hematopoietic cell transplantation in children using TCR repertoire profiling.

The protocol used for the library was PCR. Sequencing used an Illumina HiSeq 2500. To normalize quantification of the TCRbeta repertoire, the TCR libraries were built with molecular barcoding that relied on unique molecular identifiers. The public reads were run again by TCRdb, first through fastp at Q25 and then through MiXCR, and only productive beta chains were kept. Each CDR3 protein appears once, grouped with its most common genes and DNA. The sample has about 610,000 distinct CDR3 sequences on record, approximately 10% of them singletons. The biggest ten clones account for less than 4.5% of the sample. The origin of this receptor is a human donor who donated a stem cell graft to a child with acute myeloid leukemia. The specimen comprised PBMCs from the stem cell graft donor, sampled from the stem cell graft.

The nucleotide sequence is TGTGCCTGGAGGCCTGACGGACAATTGAACACTGAAGCTTTCTTT. This yields the protein CAWRPDGQLNTEAFF. The rearranged chain carries TRBV30 and TRBJ1-1; TRBD1 might be the D gene, on 5 matching bases. For CDR1 and CDR2, the germline V gene (reference sequence) lists GTSNPN and SVGIG. There are 15 amino acids in the CDR3, from cysteine to phenylalanine inclusive. The DNA shown is the 45-base CDR3, in frame from base 1. V is cut by 3 bases and J by 0 bases, and the space between the germline ends is 14 bases.